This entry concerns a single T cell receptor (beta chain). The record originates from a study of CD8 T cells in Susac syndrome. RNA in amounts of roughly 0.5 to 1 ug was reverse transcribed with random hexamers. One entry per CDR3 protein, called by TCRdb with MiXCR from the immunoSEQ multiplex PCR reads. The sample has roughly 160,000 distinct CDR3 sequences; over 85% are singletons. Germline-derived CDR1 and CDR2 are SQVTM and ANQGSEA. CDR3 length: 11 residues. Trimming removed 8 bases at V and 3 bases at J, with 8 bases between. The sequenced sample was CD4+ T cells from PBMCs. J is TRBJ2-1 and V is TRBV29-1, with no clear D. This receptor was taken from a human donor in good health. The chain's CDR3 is CSTKGYNEQFF. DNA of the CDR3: TGCAGCACCAAGGGCTACAATGAGCAGTTCTTC.